This entry features one TCR beta chain sequence. The antigen it binds to is not known. No much larger clone exists at a distance of one base, and base qualities are not known. Inclusive of the bounding cysteine and phenylalanine, the CDR3 is 13 residues long. Just the 39-base CDR3 DNA is kept, in frame starting at base 1. V is shortened by 1 base, J by 4 bases, and the region joining them spans 10 bases. From the germline V gene, CDR1 is SQVTM and CDR2 is ANQGSEA. The sample comes from a study of graft-versus-host responses after intestinal transplantation (dated by TCRdb to about 2021). Regarding the research as a whole: Multivisceral, liver-intestinal, or isolated intestinal transplants were received by the recipients. Anti-thymocyte globulin induction was given to all recipients, followed by maintenance tacrolimus and steroids for around three years. After intestinal transplantation, graft-versus-host and host-versus-graft alloreactive T cell clones in the graft, circulation and bone marrow were tracked using bulk TCR-beta CDR3 sequencing. To identify alloreactive clones, pre-transplant mixed lymphocyte reaction products were sequenced and then compared with unstimulated pre-transplant donor and recipient T cells. A cohort of about two dozen intestinal transplant recipients, including one retransplant, was enrolled, and a few patients lacking pretransplant specimens were excluded. A peak of at least 4% donor T cells among recipient peripheral blood mononuclear cells was the definition used for donor T cell macrochimerism. Rather than being sequenced by the commercial service, samples from a few later patients were sequenced in-house on an Illumina MiSeq and processed with MiXCR. General conclusions and limits of the study: Early after transplant, peak levels of circulating GvH clones were associated with declines in HvG clones. The relatively low number and heterogeneity of intestinal transplant patients limited the conclusions. High GvH to HvG T cell clonal ratios were observed in the allografts of patients with donor T cell macrochimerism. GvH clones turned up in recipient bone marrow, with some appearing earlier in ileal mucosa or blood, a pattern consistent with an intestinal mucosal origin.

The library was made by the immunoSEQ multiplex PCR assay. For most patients, genomic DNA was isolated using the Qiagen DNeasy Blood and Tissue Kit and was shipped frozen to Adaptive Biotechnologies for TCR sequencing. Adaptive Biotechnologies carried out high-throughput TCR-beta CDR3 sequencing of genomic DNA for most patients. In the paper's pipeline: TCR sequencing data for 18 patients were retrieved from Adaptive's ImmunoSEQ software; three other patients were processed with MiXCR and VDJtools. To correct CD4 versus CD8 sorting errors, any sequence found in both subsets at a frequency ratio below 5:1 was removed. CDR3 nucleotide sequences shared between donor and recipient were removed because the origin of such sequences could not be assigned. To be classed as alloreactive, a clone needed at least 2-fold expansion over unstimulated cells and a minimum CFSE-low frequency of 0.002% (template counts) or 0.001% (read counts). A clone was considered mappable if detected in the sequenced pre-transplant spleen, lymph node, or MLR CFSE-low populations of the donor or recipient. Cumulative frequency of alloreactive clones was calculated as a percentage of all sequences weighted by copy number. Entries here come from immuneACCESS through TCRdb and include only in-frame sequences with V and J called. Some clones fail to appear in such tables; in the studies checked, an unresolved V gene covers under half of the shortfall, and the cause of the remainder is unknown. V and J calls and clone size come straight from that table; D and trimming were deduced from the DNA. This sample gives 84,000 or so clones in total; around 83% of them show up just once. The ten largest clones add up to 0.65% to 0.85% of the sample.

The time point label, read with the paper, signifies: cells obtained before transplantation from donor or recipient. CD3+CD4+ and CD3+CD8+ populations were FACS-sorted from unstimulated pre-transplant donor and recipient cells taken from spleen or lymph nodes. Source: unstimulated CD4+ T cells sorted from spleen or lymph node cells, taken before intestinal transplant. The chain is made from TRBV29-1 and TRBJ1-1, with the D gene too uncertain to name. The clonotype originates from a human donor who received an intestinal transplant. The CDR3 loop reads CSVEGQVGTEAFF. The DNA sequence is as follows: TGCAGCGTTGAAGGGCAGGTGGGCACTGAAGCTTTCTTT.